Listed below are T cell receptor beta chains from one sample, sequenced in a study of T cells after yellow fever vaccination. TCRdb itself ran the 5' RACE reads through MiXCR, one entry per CDR3 protein. Among 350,000 to 550,000 distinct CDR3 sequences listed, roughly a sixth were seen once. Here the sequenced sample was PBMCs, taken before the yellow fever booster vaccination. The receptors here all came from a man younger than 35 who received the YFV17D yellow fever vaccine. Both conserved end residues are part of each CDR3. Fields, in order: clone size, V gene, D gene, J gene, CDR3 DNA, CDR3 protein. A D gene is named only where the DNA matches it firmly. Clone sizes are given selectively: once, few, many, or a class where the clone is expanded.

clone_size: NA
v_call: TRBV7-9
d_call: TRBD2
j_call: TRBJ2-1
cdr3_nt: TGTGACAGCAGCCCAACCGGCGGGGGGGGCGCTAGGTACAATGAGCAGTTCTTC
cdr3_aa: CDSSPTGGGGARYNEQFF

clone_size: few
v_call: TRBV7-9
d_call: TRBD1
j_call: TRBJ1-1
cdr3_nt: TGTGCCAGCAGCCAAGGAGGGGGCGGAAGGGCTGAAGCTTTCTTT
cdr3_aa: CASSQGGGGRAEAFF

clone_size: NA
v_call: TRBV5-1
d_call: NA
j_call: TRBJ2-3
cdr3_nt: TGCGCCAGCAGCTTGACCGTGGGGGATACGCAGTATTTT
cdr3_aa: CASSLTVGDTQYF

clone_size: few
v_call: TRBV20-1
d_call: NA
j_call: TRBJ2-1
cdr3_nt: TGCAGTGCTCGGACCCTAGCGTCCTCCTACAATGAGCAGTTCTTC
cdr3_aa: CSARTLASSYNEQFF

clone_size: few
v_call: TRBV3-1
d_call: NA
j_call: TRBJ2-2
cdr3_nt: TGTGCCAGCGGCCAAGATAAGGGGTTCGGGGAGCTGTTTTTT
cdr3_aa: CASGQDKGFGELFF

clone_size: NA
v_call: TRBV6-4
d_call: TRBD1
j_call: TRBJ2-2
cdr3_nt: TGTGCCAGCAGGACAGGGTTCAACACCGGGGAGCTGTTTTTT
cdr3_aa: CASRTGFNTGELFF

clone_size: NA
v_call: TRBV6-5
d_call: NA
j_call: TRBJ2-2
cdr3_nt: TGTGCCAGCAGTCCCGGGGTCACCGGGGAGCTGTTTTTT
cdr3_aa: CASSPGVTGELFF

clone_size: NA
v_call: TRBV5-5
d_call: TRBD1
j_call: TRBJ1-5
cdr3_nt: TGTGCCAGCAGCAAGGGGACAGGGGATCAGCCCCAGCATTTT
cdr3_aa: CASSKGTGDQPQHF

clone_size: few
v_call: TRBV6-5
d_call: TRBD2
j_call: TRBJ2-1
cdr3_nt: TGTGCCAGCAGAGTCGTAGCGGGGGGGCGGGAGCAGTTCTTC
cdr3_aa: CASRVVAGGREQFF

clone_size: NA
v_call: TRBV5-1
d_call: TRBD1
j_call: TRBJ1-2
cdr3_nt: TGCGCCAGCAGCTTGGGGGACAGGGGATATGGCTACACCTTC
cdr3_aa: CASSLGDRGYGYTF

clone_size: NA
v_call: TRBV10-3
d_call: TRBD1
j_call: TRBJ1-2
cdr3_nt: TGTGCCATCAGTGAGCCAACTACAGGGGTCTATGGCTACACCTTC
cdr3_aa: CAISEPTTGVYGYTF

clone_size: few
v_call: TRBV12-3/TRBV12-4
d_call: TRBD2
j_call: TRBJ2-3
cdr3_nt: TGTGCCAGCAGCCTATCCGCGGGGGGGCCCACAGATACGCAGTATTTT
cdr3_aa: CASSLSAGGPTDTQYF

clone_size: many
v_call: TRBV30
d_call: NA
j_call: TRBJ1-4
cdr3_nt: TGTGCCTGGAGTATGGAGGGGGAGAGGGAAAAACTGTTTTTT
cdr3_aa: CAWSMEGEREKLFF

clone_size: many
v_call: TRBV10-3
d_call: TRBD1
j_call: TRBJ2-5
cdr3_nt: TGTGCCATCGGGACAGCCCAAGAGACCCAGTACTTC
cdr3_aa: CAIGTAQETQYF

clone_size: NA
v_call: TRBV18
d_call: TRBD2
j_call: TRBJ2-3
cdr3_nt: TGTGCCAGCTCACAAGCGGGGGGGCCCCCAAATACGCAGTATTTT
cdr3_aa: CASSQAGGPPNTQYF

clone_size: NA
v_call: TRBV20-1
d_call: TRBD2
j_call: TRBJ2-1
cdr3_nt: TGCAGTGCGCGCTCCCCTAGCGGCAATGAGCAGTTCTTC
cdr3_aa: CSARSPSGNEQFF

clone_size: many
v_call: TRBV7-9
d_call: TRBD2
j_call: TRBJ2-4
cdr3_nt: TGTGCCAGCAGCGTGACTAGCGGAAACATTCAGTACTTC
cdr3_aa: CASSVTSGNIQYF

clone_size: once
v_call: TRBV11-2
d_call: TRBD1
j_call: TRBJ1-5
cdr3_nt: TGTGCCAGCAGCTTGGGCGTCAGGGGGGGGAAGCAGCCCCAGCATTTT
cdr3_aa: CASSLGVRGGKQPQHF

clone_size: NA
v_call: TRBV3-1
d_call: NA
j_call: TRBJ1-1
cdr3_nt: TGTGCCAGCAGCCAAAGGGATTATAGGACTGAAGCTTTCTTT
cdr3_aa: CASSQRDYRTEAFF

clone_size: few
v_call: TRBV7-2
d_call: NA
j_call: TRBJ1-2
cdr3_nt: TGTGCCAGCAGCTCTAATGCAGGGTCCTATGGCTACACCTTC
cdr3_aa: CASSSNAGSYGYTF

clone_size: NA
v_call: TRBV5-1
d_call: NA
j_call: TRBJ2-7
cdr3_nt: TGCGCCGGCCGCTTTGGGAGGCCCTACGAGCAGTACTTC
cdr3_aa: CAGRFGRPYEQYF

clone_size: few
v_call: TRBV5-6
d_call: NA
j_call: TRBJ1-2
cdr3_nt: TGTGCCAGCAGCACCATGACAGGCCTCGCATTTTTGGGTGATGGCTACACCTTC
cdr3_aa: CASSTMTGLAFLGDGYTF

clone_size: NA
v_call: TRBV15
d_call: TRBD1
j_call: TRBJ1-1
cdr3_nt: TGTGCCACCAGCAGAGACAGGGGGAGAAACACTGAAGCTTTCTTT
cdr3_aa: CATSRDRGRNTEAFF

clone_size: NA
v_call: TRBV12-5
d_call: NA
j_call: TRBJ2-1
cdr3_nt: TGTGCTAGTGGTCCGCCGGGTGAGCAGTTCTTC
cdr3_aa: CASGPPGEQFF

clone_size: many
v_call: TRBV7-8
d_call: NA
j_call: TRBJ2-2
cdr3_nt: TGTGCCAGCAGCGGGAGGACAGCGAACACCGGGGAGCTGTTTTTT
cdr3_aa: CASSGRTANTGELFF

clone_size: NA
v_call: TRBV6-2/TRBV6-3
d_call: TRBD1
j_call: TRBJ2-5
cdr3_nt: TGTGCCAGCAGCATTGACAGGGCTCAAGAGACCCAGTACTTC
cdr3_aa: CASSIDRAQETQYF

clone_size: NA
v_call: TRBV9
d_call: NA
j_call: TRBJ1-2
cdr3_nt: TGTGCCAGCAGCGTGTCCGGGGGGGTTTGGTACGGCTACACCTTC
cdr3_aa: CASSVSGGVWYGYTF

clone_size: NA
v_call: TRBV6-5
d_call: NA
j_call: TRBJ2-7
cdr3_nt: TGTGCCAGCAGTTGGGGTTCCGAGCAGTACTTC
cdr3_aa: CASSWGSEQYF

clone_size: few
v_call: TRBV7-2
d_call: TRBD2
j_call: TRBJ2-3
cdr3_nt: TGTGCCAGCAGCAGCGCGGGGGTGGATACGCAGTATTTT
cdr3_aa: CASSSAGVDTQYF

clone_size: few
v_call: TRBV5-4
d_call: NA
j_call: TRBJ1-4
cdr3_nt: TGTGCCAGCAGCTTGGTTCAGGCTAAGGGACGGGAAAAACTGTTTTTT
cdr3_aa: CASSLVQAKGREKLFF

clone_size: many
v_call: TRBV6-5
d_call: TRBD2
j_call: TRBJ2-5
cdr3_nt: TGTGCCAGCAGTTACAGGGAGGGAGAGACCCAGTACTTC
cdr3_aa: CASSYREGETQYF

clone_size: many
v_call: TRBV25-1
d_call: TRBD1
j_call: TRBJ2-2
cdr3_nt: TGTGCCAGCAGTGACAGGGGGCACACCGGGGAGCTGTTTTTT
cdr3_aa: CASSDRGHTGELFF

clone_size: NA
v_call: TRBV4-3
d_call: NA
j_call: TRBJ2-7
cdr3_nt: TGCGCCAGCAGCCAAGGATGGTCAGGGGTCTACGAGCAGTACTTC
cdr3_aa: CASSQGWSGVYEQYF

clone_size: once
v_call: TRBV4-1
d_call: TRBD2
j_call: TRBJ2-3
cdr3_nt: TGCGCCAGCAGCCGTGGACTAGCGGGGATAGATACGCAGTATTTT
cdr3_aa: CASSRGLAGIDTQYF

clone_size: NA
v_call: TRBV3-1
d_call: TRBD1
j_call: TRBJ2-2
cdr3_nt: TGTGCCAGCAGCCGTTTGGGACCCGGGACAGGAGGGACCGGGGAGCTGTTTTTT
cdr3_aa: CASSRLGPGTGGTGELFF

clone_size: few
v_call: TRBV7-8
d_call: TRBD2
j_call: TRBJ2-3
cdr3_nt: TGTGCCAGCCGAGGGTTGGCAGGGAGGGGAGATACGCAGTATTTT
cdr3_aa: CASRGLAGRGDTQYF

clone_size: NA
v_call: TRBV28
d_call: NA
j_call: TRBJ2-2
cdr3_nt: TGTGCCAGCAAGGGTTTCTCTGGTAACACCGGGGAGCTGTTTTTT
cdr3_aa: CASKGFSGNTGELFF

clone_size: NA
v_call: TRBV20-1
d_call: TRBD2
j_call: TRBJ2-7
cdr3_nt: TGCAGTGCTAGAGATGGACGGGGGGCCTACGAGCAGTACTTC
cdr3_aa: CSARDGRGAYEQYF

clone_size: many
v_call: TRBV7-2
d_call: NA
j_call: TRBJ2-5
cdr3_nt: TGTGCCAGCAGCCTCCCCTGGGCAGGGATGGGAGAGACCCAGTACTTC
cdr3_aa: CASSLPWAGMGETQYF

clone_size: many
v_call: TRBV29-1
d_call: NA
j_call: TRBJ2-5
cdr3_nt: TGCAGCGTCTCCCCGGGGCCAGAGACCCAGTACTTC
cdr3_aa: CSVSPGPETQYF

clone_size: NA
v_call: TRBV7-6
d_call: TRBD2
j_call: TRBJ2-5
cdr3_nt: TGTGCCAGCACCCTAGCGGCTAGCCGGGGGGAGACCCAGTACTTC
cdr3_aa: CASTLAASRGETQYF

clone_size: NA
v_call: TRBV6-5
d_call: TRBD2
j_call: TRBJ2-5
cdr3_nt: TGTGCCAGCAGTTACGCGGGGGAAGAGTCCCAGTACTTC
cdr3_aa: CASSYAGEESQYF

clone_size: NA
v_call: TRBV6-5
d_call: TRBD2
j_call: TRBJ2-2
cdr3_nt: TGTGCCAGCAGTTATGGACTAGCGGGGGGGCTCGGGGAGCTGTTTTTT
cdr3_aa: CASSYGLAGGLGELFF

clone_size: NA
v_call: TRBV10-3
d_call: NA
j_call: TRBJ1-5
cdr3_nt: TGTGCCATCAGCGCGGCCGATAGCAATCAGCCCCAGCATTTT
cdr3_aa: CAISAADSNQPQHF

clone_size: few
v_call: TRBV6-5
d_call: NA
j_call: TRBJ2-3
cdr3_nt: TGTGCCAGCAGTTACTCGCCAGGTCCAGATACGCAGTATTTT
cdr3_aa: CASSYSPGPDTQYF

clone_size: few
v_call: TRBV27
d_call: NA
j_call: TRBJ1-6
cdr3_nt: TGTGCCAGCAGTCCCGGCTGGGGACCTTCCCCCCTCCACTTT
cdr3_aa: CASSPGWGPSPLHF